Below, 15 T cell receptor beta chains from the same sample are listed, as sequenced in a study of spatial heterogeneity in lung cancer (dated by TCRdb to about 2019). Taken with the paper, the label for time point translates to: blood at routine non-recurrence follow-up after resection. The library was obtained by 5' RACE. For sequencing, a NextSeq 500 was employed. TCRdb took the public reads, trimmed them with fastp at Q25, ran MiXCR for clone calling and kept in-frame beta chains. Rows with a matching CDR3 protein are joined into one entry that keeps the most common DNA and genes. This sample comprises under 150,000 distinct CDR3 sequences, less than 14% of them detected only once. Clones ranked in the top ten supply less than 25% of the sample. The source material was PBMCs, sampled at follow-up. The receptors come from a female donor with early-stage non-small cell lung cancer.

This clonotype came up many times. The chain employs TRBV4-1 and TRBJ2-3; D gene ambiguous. V gave up 2 bases and J gave up 3 bases, with 9 bases separating them. CDR1 is MGHRA and CDR2 is YSYEKL in the germline V gene. The CDR3 covers 14 residues. CDR3 DNA: TGCGCCAGCAGCCAATTACCCGGGACAGATACGCAGTATTTT. Protein sequence: CASSQLPGTDTQYF.

CDR3 DNA sequence: TGTGCCAGCAGCTTGAGTACAGGGGGCGTCTTTGGTGAGCAGTTCTTC. It specifies CASSLSTGGVFGEQFF. The chain is built from TRBV7-6 and TRBJ2-1; TRBD1 matches at 9 bases. Germline lookup yields CDR1 SGHVS and CDR2 FNYEAQ. Trimming removed 3 bases from V and 9 bases from J; junction bases left unmatched: 12. This CDR3 has 16 residues.

This clonotype was counted a few times. The V call is TRBV7-2, the J call TRBJ2-1; 8 nucleotides match TRBD2. There are 15 residues in the CDR3. The junction had 3 bases not matched to a gene; V was cut back by 1 base and J by 4 bases. Germline CDR1 SGHTA, CDR2 FQGNSA. CDR3: CASSLGPSGYNEQFF. In DNA form, the CDR3 reads TGTGCCAGCAGCTTAGGTCCTAGCGGGTACAATGAGCAGTTCTTC.

V is TRBV3-1 and J is TRBJ2-5, with 11 bases aligning to TRBD1. The CDR3 totals 16 residues. The trim removed 4 bases at V and 4 bases at J, leaving 8 bases unmatched. CDR1 and CDR2 (germline): LGHDT, YNNKEL (reference sequence). CDR3 amino acids: CASSPYPGQGGETQYF. CDR3 in DNA: TGTGCCAGCAGCCCCTACCCGGGACAGGGGGGAGAGACCCAGTACTTC.

The V and J genes are TRBV5-4 and TRBJ2-1, with D maybe TRBD2 (6 bases). Between the trimmed V and J ends, which lost 3 bases and 0 bases, there was a span of 10 bases. The germline V gene has CDR1 SGHNT and CDR2 YYREEE (reference sequence). The length of the CDR3 is 15 residues. Written as DNA, the CDR3 is TGTGCCAGCAGCTCTCTAGCGTCCTCCTACAATGAGCAGTTCTTC. Translating gives CASSSLASSYNEQFF.

The DNA for the CDR3 is TGTGCCAGCAGCCAAGATGGGGAGGTCACTGAAGCTTTCTTT. Translated, it gives CASSQDGEVTEAFF. The V gene is TRBV4-2, the J gene TRBJ1-1; no firm D call. Per the germline V gene, CDR1 is LGHNA and CDR2 is YNFKEQ. Trimming took 0 bases from V and 4 from J, leaving 9 bases between them. The CDR3 length is 14 residues.

The chain uses TRBV11-3 and TRBJ1-1; 7 bases are shared with TRBD1. This CDR3 is 13 amino acids long. The V gene's germline CDR1 is SGHNT and CDR2 YENEEA. V lost 0 bases and J lost 11; bases outside the gene matches: 6. As DNA, the CDR3 is TGTGCCAGCAGCTTAGAAGGGGGCAGGGACGCTTTCTTT. Its protein product is CASSLEGGRDAFF.

This clonotype was counted a single time. This chain connects TRBV19 to TRBJ1-4, with D unresolved. The CDR3 extends over 14 amino acids. Deletions cut 3 bases from V and 5 bases from J, with 10 bases between. CDR1 and CDR2 (germline): LNHDA, SQIVND (reference sequence). The CDR3 protein is CASSMSPSNEKLFF. In DNA form, the CDR3 reads TGTGCCAGTAGTATGAGCCCCTCGAATGAAAAACTGTTTTTT.

V gene TRBV5-1 combines with J gene TRBJ1-1, with D uncertain. Germline loops: CDR1 SGHRS, CDR2 YFSETQ. The CDR3 consists of 14 residues. V was cut by 5 bases and J by 0 bases, with 11 bases left in between. This CDR3 reads CASSADGMNTEAFF. CDR3 bases: TGCGCCAGCAGTGCGGACGGGATGAACACTGAAGCTTTCTTT.

CDR3 DNA sequence: TGTGCCAGCAGTCCCCCCCTTTGGGCGGGAGGGAGTGAAGCTTTCTTT. Translation: CASSPPLWAGGSEAFF. The J gene is TRBJ1-1, the V gene TRBV28, with D unclear. Between the trimmed V and J ends, which lost 5 bases and 7 bases, there was a span of 23 bases. CDR1 is MDHEN, CDR2 SYDVKM, per germline. This CDR3 is built from 16 residues. The whole variable domain, remainder taken from reference TRBV28 and TRBJ1-1, is DVKVTQSSRYLVKRTGEKVFLECVQDMDHENMFWYRQDPGLGLRLIYFSYDVKMKEKGDIPEGYSVSREKKERFSLILESASTNQTSMYLCASSPPLWAGGSEAFFGQGTRLTVV.

The V and J genes are TRBV6-2 or TRBV6-3 and TRBJ2-1; D is possibly TRBD2 (5 bases). The V end lost 2 bases, the J end lost 9 bases, and 17 bases lay between the germline ends. The germline V gene encodes CDR1 MNHEY and CDR2 SVGEGT. The CDR3 extends over 15 amino acids. The DNA for the CDR3 is TGTGCCAGCAGTTACCTCGCGAGAAGGGAGAGTGAGCAGTTCTTC. Amino acids: CASSYLARRESEQFF.

The chain has TRBV28 and TRBJ2-2, with TRBD2 matching 11 bases. This CDR3 is 17 amino acids long. Germline V gene sequence: CDR1 MDHEN, CDR2 SYDVKM. Germline trimming cut 7 bases from V and 2 bases from J; bases unmatched to any gene: 9. The CDR3 DNA follows: TGTGCCAGCATATCGCGACTAGCGGGGAAAAACACCGGGGAGCTGTTTTTT. This translates into CASISRLAGKNTGELFF.

This clonotype was seen many times. The V gene is TRBV2, the J gene TRBJ2-3; possibly TRBD1 for D (5 bases). The V gene lost 6 bases and the J gene lost 1 base, with 11 bases spanning the gap. Germline CDR1 and CDR2: SNHLY and FYNNEI. CDR3 size: 14 residues. CDR3 sequence reads: CASSKGFGTDTQYF. The CDR3 coding sequence is TGTGCCAGCAGCAAGGGGTTCGGCACAGATACGCAGTATTTT. Full variable domain (rest looked up from reference TRBV2 and TRBJ2-3): EPEVTQTPSHQVTQMGQEVILRCVPISNHLYFYWYRQILGQKVEFLVSFYNNEISEKSEIFDDQFSVERPDGSNFTLKIRSTKLEDSAMYFCASSKGFGTDTQYFGPGTRLTVL.

This clonotype was counted ten times or more. The V and J genes are TRBV28 and TRBJ2-7; 8 bases are a match to TRBD1. Germline trimming cut 5 bases from V and 3 bases from J; bases unmatched to any gene: 3. Per the germline V gene, CDR1 is MDHEN and CDR2 is SYDVKM. The CDR3 spans 13 residues. The DNA of the CDR3 is TGTGCCAGCAGTCCCGGACAGGGCTACGAGCAGTACGTC. Translated, it gives CASSPGQGYEQYV.

The chain links TRBV28 to TRBJ2-3; the match to TRBD2 covers 13 bases. The CDR3 totals 17 residues. Germline V gives CDR1 MDHEN, CDR2 SYDVKM. V gave up 5 bases and J gave up 6 bases; unmatched junction bases: 11. The CDR3: CASSATGLAGELDTQYF. CDR3 sequence (DNA): TGTGCCAGCAGTGCTACTGGACTAGCGGGAGAGTTGGATACGCAGTATTTT. The complete variable domain, with remaining parts taken from reference TRBV28 and TRBJ2-3, reads DVKVTQSSRYLVKRTGEKVFLECVQDMDHENMFWYRQDPGLGLRLIYFSYDVKMKEKGDIPEGYSVSREKKERFSLILESASTNQTSMYLCASSATGLAGELDTQYFGPGTRLTVL.